This T cell receptor beta chain is from a study of T cell responses to AZD1222 COVID-19 vaccine. CDR1 is SGHTA and CDR2 is FQGNSA in the germline V gene. Trimming pared 5 bases from V and 2 bases from J, leaving 15 bases between. The CDR3 extends over 16 amino acids. Produced via immunoSEQ multiplex PCR; TCRdb's table is partial and in-frame only. The sample lists about 140,000 clones, around 94% occurring once. This TCR was recovered from an adult who received the AZD1222 COVID-19 vaccine. The gene calls are TRBV7-2 and TRBJ1-4, with D maybe TRBD1 (5 bases). Here the sequenced sample was peripheral blood, taken 28 days after the second AZD1222 dose. The CDR3 loop reads CASSAGPPGTNEKLFF. The CDR3 DNA follows: TGTGCCAGCAGCGCGGGACCCCCCGGGACTAATGAAAAACTGTTTTTT.